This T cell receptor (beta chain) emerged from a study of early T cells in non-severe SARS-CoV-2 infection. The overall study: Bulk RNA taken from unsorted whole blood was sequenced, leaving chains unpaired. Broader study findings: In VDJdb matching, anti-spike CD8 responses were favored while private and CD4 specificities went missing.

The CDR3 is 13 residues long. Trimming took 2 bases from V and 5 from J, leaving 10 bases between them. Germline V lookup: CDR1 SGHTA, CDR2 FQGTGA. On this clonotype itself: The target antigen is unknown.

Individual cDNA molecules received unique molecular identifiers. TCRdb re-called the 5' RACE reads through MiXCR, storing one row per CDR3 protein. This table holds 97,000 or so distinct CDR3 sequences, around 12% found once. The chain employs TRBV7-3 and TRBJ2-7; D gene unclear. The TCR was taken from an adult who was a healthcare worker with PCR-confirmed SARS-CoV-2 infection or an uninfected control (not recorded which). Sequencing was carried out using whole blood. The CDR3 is CASSLFRHNEQYF. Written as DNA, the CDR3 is TGTGCCAGCAGCTTATTCCGACATAACGAGCAGTACTTC.